The following is a T cell receptor (beta chain) sequence with its context. The CDR3 loop spans 18 amino acids. The V gene lost 7 bases and the J gene lost 0 bases, with 24 bases spanning the gap. Germline-derived CDR1 and CDR2 are MNHEY and SMNVEV (reference sequence). How the authors handled the data: Quantification of nucleated cells was approximated via reference gene primer amplification. TCRdb keeps only in-frame clones here, not all; method: immunoSEQ multiplex PCR. D and trimming were read from the DNA, whereas the V and J calls and clone size are those reported in that table. The repertoire includes about 280,000 clones, about nine tenths of them detected once, and approximately 2.2% sits in the top ten. This record belongs to a study of blood T cell repertoires in COVID-19. Study-wide context: Acute and convalescent COVID-19 samples came from the United States, Italy and Spain. PBMCs, B-cell-depleted T cells, or T cells were the source of the cDNA or gDNA that made up the material.

Sequenced: peripheral blood. The TCR sequence derives from a man in his fifties or sixties with acute or convalescent COVID-19. This chain connects TRBV27 to TRBJ2-5; D is unresolved. CDR3 region: CASKRMAILSPYQETQYF. The CDR3 DNA follows: TGTGCCAGCAAGAGGATGGCAATCCTAAGCCCGTACCAAGAGACCCAGTACTTC.